This T cell receptor beta chain was sequenced in a study of post-analysis software for immune sequencing data. Study outcomes and limitations: Several TRBV segments were more frequent in patients than controls; TRBV5-6, TRBV5-1 and TRBV20-1 belonged to this group. Strong co-clustering by F measure was seen for same-batch samples. Normalized Chao1 diversity in multiple sclerosis patients fell significantly below that of controls.

For this clonotype: Its antigen is undetermined.

This CDR3 contains 14 residues. V was pared by 5 bases and J by 8 bases, with 17 bases between. Germline lookup yields CDR1 LGHNT and CDR2 FRNRAP. The library was made from cDNA and included unique molecular identifiers. Input of roughly 0.95 to 10 million T cells yielded roughly 0.5 million cDNA molecules. TCRdb redid the calling of the PCR reads with MiXCR, one entry per CDR3 protein. The profile shows hundreds of thousands of distinct CDR3 sequences, under 70% of them singletons. Sequenced sample: blood. This receptor was obtained from a girl aged 5-17 years with multiple sclerosis. The chain employs TRBV12-5 and TRBJ2-3; possible D gene TRBD2, 5 bases. CDR3 DNA sequence: TGTGCTAGTGGTCCATCCATCGGGATAGGTACGCAGTATTTT. The encoded protein is CASGPSIGIGTQYF.